The rows below give T cell receptor beta chains drawn from one sample of a study of post-analysis software for immune sequencing data. TCRdb re-called the PCR reads through MiXCR, storing one row per CDR3 protein. The sample contains 650,000 to 850,000 distinct CDR3 sequences, 53% of which appear only once. The sequenced sample was blood. Receptors originate from a girl under 18 with multiple sclerosis. The CDR3 runs from the conserved cysteine through the conserved F or W.

v_gene	j_gene	CDR3aa
TRBV10-3	TRBJ2-5	CAIRQEGGTQYF
TRBV2	TRBJ2-3	CASGLAGPASTDTQYF
TRBV12-3/TRBV12-4	TRBJ2-7	CASSRDGFSYEQYF
TRBV4-1	TRBJ1-5	CASSQELRGDQPQHF
TRBV30	TRBJ1-2	CAWSGGVHGYTF
TRBV20-1	TRBJ2-5	CSARKESETQYF
TRBV14	TRBJ2-4	CASSQVRDIQYF
TRBV3-1	TRBJ2-3	CASSQGRYTDTQYF
TRBV7-9	TRBJ2-7	CASSFPSGRSPGREQYF
TRBV12-3/TRBV12-4	.	CASSLAQSQDEQYF
TRBV12-3/TRBV12-4	TRBJ1-5	CASRDDSSWPQHF
TRBV7-2	TRBJ2-5	CASSSDGPGETQYF